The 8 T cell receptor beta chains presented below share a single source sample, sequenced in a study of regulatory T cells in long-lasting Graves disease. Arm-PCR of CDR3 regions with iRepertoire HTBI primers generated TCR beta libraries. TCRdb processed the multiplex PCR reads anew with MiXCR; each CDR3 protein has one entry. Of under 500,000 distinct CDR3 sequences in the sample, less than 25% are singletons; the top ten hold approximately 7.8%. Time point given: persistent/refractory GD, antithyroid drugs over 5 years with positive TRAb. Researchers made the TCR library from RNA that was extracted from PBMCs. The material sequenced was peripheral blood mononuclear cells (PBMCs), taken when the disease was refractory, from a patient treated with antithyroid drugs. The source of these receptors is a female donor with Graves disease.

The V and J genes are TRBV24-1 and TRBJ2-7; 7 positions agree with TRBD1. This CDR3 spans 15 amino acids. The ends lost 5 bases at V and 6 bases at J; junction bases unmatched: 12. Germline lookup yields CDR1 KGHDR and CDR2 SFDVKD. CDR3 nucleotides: TGTGCCACCAGTGGCCCGACAGGGAGTGGCGCCGAGCAGTACTTC. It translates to CATSGPTGSGAEQYF.

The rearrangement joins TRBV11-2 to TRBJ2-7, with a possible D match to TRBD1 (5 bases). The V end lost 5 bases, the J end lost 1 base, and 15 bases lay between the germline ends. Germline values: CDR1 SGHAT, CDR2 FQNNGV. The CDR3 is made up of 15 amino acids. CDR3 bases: TGTGCCAGCAGCGAGACAGACGTAGGATCCTACGAGCAGTACTTC. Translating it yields CASSETDVGSYEQYF.

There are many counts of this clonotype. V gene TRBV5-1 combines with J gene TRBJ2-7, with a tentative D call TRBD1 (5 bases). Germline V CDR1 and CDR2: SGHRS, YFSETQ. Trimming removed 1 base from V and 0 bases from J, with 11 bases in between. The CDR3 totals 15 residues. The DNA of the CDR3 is TGCGCCAGCAGCTTGTTCCCTGGACACTCCTACGAGCAGTACTTC. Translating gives CASSLFPGHSYEQYF.

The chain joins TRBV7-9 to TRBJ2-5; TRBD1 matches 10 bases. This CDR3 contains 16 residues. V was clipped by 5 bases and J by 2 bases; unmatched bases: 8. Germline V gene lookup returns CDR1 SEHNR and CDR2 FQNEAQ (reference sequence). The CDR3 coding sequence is TGTGCCAGCAGCATGACGGACAGGGGGAGACAAGAGACCCAGTACTTC. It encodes CASSMTDRGRQETQYF.

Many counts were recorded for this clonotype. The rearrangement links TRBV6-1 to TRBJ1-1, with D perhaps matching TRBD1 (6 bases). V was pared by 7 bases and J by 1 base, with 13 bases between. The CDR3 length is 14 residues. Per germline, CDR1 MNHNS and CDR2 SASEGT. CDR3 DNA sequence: TGTGCCAGCATTGATCAGGGGAGGAACACTGAAGCTTTCTTT. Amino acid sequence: CASIDQGRNTEAFF.

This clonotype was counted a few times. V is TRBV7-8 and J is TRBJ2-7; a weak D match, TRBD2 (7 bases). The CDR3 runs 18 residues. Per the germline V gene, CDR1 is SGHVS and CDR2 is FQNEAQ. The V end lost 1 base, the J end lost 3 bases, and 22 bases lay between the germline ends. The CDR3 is CASSLDGGAGQLDYEQYF. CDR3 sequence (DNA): TGTGCCAGCAGCTTAGATGGGGGGGCCGGGCAACTAGACTACGAGCAGTACTTC.

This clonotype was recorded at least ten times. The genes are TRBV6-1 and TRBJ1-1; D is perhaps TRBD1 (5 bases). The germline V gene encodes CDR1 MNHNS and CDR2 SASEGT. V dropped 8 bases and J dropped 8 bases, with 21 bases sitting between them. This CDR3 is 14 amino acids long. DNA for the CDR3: TGTGCCAGCTTCTTTCGGTCGGGGACCCGCGAAGCTTTCTTT. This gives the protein CASFFRSGTREAFF.

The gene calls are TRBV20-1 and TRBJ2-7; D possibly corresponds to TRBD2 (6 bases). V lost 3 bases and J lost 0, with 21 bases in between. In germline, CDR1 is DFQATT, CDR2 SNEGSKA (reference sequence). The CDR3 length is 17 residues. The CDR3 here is CSASLWRSGSSSYEQYF. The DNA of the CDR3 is TGCAGTGCTAGCCTCTGGCGTAGCGGATCGAGCTCCTACGAGCAGTACTTC.